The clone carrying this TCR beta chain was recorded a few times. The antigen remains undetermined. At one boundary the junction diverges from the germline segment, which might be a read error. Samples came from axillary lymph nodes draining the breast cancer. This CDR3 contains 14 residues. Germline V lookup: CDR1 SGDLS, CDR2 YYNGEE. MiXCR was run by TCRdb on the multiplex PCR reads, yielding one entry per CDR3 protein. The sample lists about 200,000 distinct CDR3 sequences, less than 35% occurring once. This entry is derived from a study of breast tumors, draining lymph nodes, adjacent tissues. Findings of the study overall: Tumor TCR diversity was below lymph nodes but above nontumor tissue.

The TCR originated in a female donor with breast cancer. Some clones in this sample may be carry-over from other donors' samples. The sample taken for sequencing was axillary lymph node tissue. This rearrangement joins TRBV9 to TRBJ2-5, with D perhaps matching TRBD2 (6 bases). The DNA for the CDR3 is TGTGCCAGCTCCCGGTTGCCTAGCGACGAGACCCAGTCCTTC. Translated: CASSRLPSDETQSF.